The source of this T cell receptor (beta chain) is a study of cytomegalovirus exposure and HLA in healthy donors. Broader study findings: When a later analysis was performed, an Asian-associated ancestry cluster reportedly had fewer N-insertions than the roughly 700-donor mean. Several top significant clusters appeared, in a later analysis, to be linked to common viral pathogens.

Note on this clone: The antigen is unknown.

With 60 Vbeta and 13 Jbeta primers, the PCR was carried out. Using immunoSEQ multiplex PCR, the repertoire was profiled, and TCRdb retains in-frame clones only, with some absent. The sample includes about 130,000 clones, roughly 79% of them seen just once. The V segment lost 10 bases and the J segment 1 base; nucleotides outside the gene matches: 6. The CDR3 contains 13 residues. In germline, CDR1 is MNHEY, CDR2 SMNVEV (reference sequence). V and J are TRBV27 and TRBJ1-1; 7 bases are a match to TRBD1. The clonotype originates from a man younger than 35 in good health and CMV-seronegative. Sequenced sample: PBMCs. The CDR3 region is CATLRQGNTEAFF. CDR3 DNA sequence: TGTGCCACCTTACGACAGGGGAACACTGAAGCTTTCTTT.